Listed below are T cell receptor beta chains from one sample, sequenced in a study of circulating CD8 cells and anti-PD-1 response in melanoma. Each CDR3 protein gets one entry after TCRdb re-called the reads with MiXCR. The top ten hold 70% to 75% of the sample, which has 200 or so distinct CDR3 sequences, about 5.3% seen once. This specimen was CD8+ T cells from PBMCs, taken at baseline or after one month of anti-PD-1 therapy (not recorded which). These receptors came from a human donor with melanoma. Both conserved end residues are part of each CDR3. A D gene is named only where the DNA matches it firmly. A row's size may be missing; if present it is once, few, many or a size class.

.	TRBV9	TRBJ2-7	.	TGTGCCAGCAGCGGCGAGGGGACCTCTTACGAGCAGTACTTC	CASSGEGTSYEQYF
medium-sized	TRBV9	TRBJ1-1	.	TGTGCCAGCAGCCCGAGCGGGAGGTCCACTGAAGCTTTCTTT	CASSPSGRSTEAFF
large	TRBV3-1	TRBJ2-1	.	TGTGCCAGCAGCCAAGACCTAGGAGGGGTCGATGAGCAGTTCTTC	CASSQDLGGVDEQFF
large	TRBV4-1	TRBJ1-2	.	TGCGCCAGCAGCCAAGATCTCGGGGGGGCGCTTCATGGCTACACCTTC	CASSQDLGGALHGYTF
.	TRBV5-5	TRBJ2-1	TRBD1	TGTGCCAGTAGTGCCCCAGGGGGCACCAACAATGAGCAGTTCTTC	CASSAPGGTNNEQFF
large	TRBV5-8	TRBJ2-6	TRBD1	TGTGCCAGCAGCTTCAGGGGGCGTTACTTCTCTGGGGCCAACGTCCTGACTTTC	CASSFRGRYFSGANVLTF
medium-sized	TRBV19	TRBJ2-1	TRBD2	TGTGCCAGTAGTAGGGTAGCGGGGGCCTACAATGAGCAGTTCTTC	CASSRVAGAYNEQFF
medium-sized	TRBV6-2/TRBV6-3	TRBJ2-2	.	TGTGCCAGCAGTCTTCAGGGGACGAACACCGGGGAGCTGTTTTTT	CASSLQGTNTGELFF
.	TRBV5-8	TRBJ2-2	.	TGTGCCAGCAGCCTTGAGGACCGATTCGTTGTAGTAGCCGGGGAGCTGTTTTTT	CASSLEDRFVVVAGELFF
few	TRBV9	TRBJ2-3	.	TGTGCCAGCAGCGGTTGGCCGGGACATTTCTATTTT	CASSGWPGHFYF
large	TRBV29-1	TRBJ2-5	TRBD2	TGCAGCGTGCGGGGGGGGAGCGAGACCCAGTACTTC	CSVRGGSETQYF
large	TRBV19	TRBJ2-7	.	TGTGCCAGTAGTACCTTCGGGGGGCCCTACGAGCAGTACTTC	CASSTFGGPYEQYF
large	TRBV9	TRBJ1-2	.	TGTGCCAGCAGCGCGACAGAGAACTATGGCTACACCTTC	CASSATENYGYTF
medium-sized	TRBV29-1	TRBJ1-2	TRBD1	TGCAGCGTGCCAAAAGGGACAGGGGTGGGCTATGGCTACACCTTC	CSVPKGTGVGYGYTF